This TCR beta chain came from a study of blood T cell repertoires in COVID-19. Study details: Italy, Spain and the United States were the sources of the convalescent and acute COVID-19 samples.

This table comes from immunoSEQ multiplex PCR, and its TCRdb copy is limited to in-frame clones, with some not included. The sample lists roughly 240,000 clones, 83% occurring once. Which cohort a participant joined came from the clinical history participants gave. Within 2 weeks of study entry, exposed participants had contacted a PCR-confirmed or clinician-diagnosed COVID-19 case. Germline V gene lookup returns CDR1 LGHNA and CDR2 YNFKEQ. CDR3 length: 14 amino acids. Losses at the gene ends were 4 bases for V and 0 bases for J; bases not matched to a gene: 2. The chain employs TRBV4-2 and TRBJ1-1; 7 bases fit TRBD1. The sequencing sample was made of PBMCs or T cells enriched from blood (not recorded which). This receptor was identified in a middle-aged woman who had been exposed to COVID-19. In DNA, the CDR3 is TGTGCCAGCAGCCTGACAGGGCTGAACACTGAAGCTTTCTTT. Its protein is CASSLTGLNTEAFF.